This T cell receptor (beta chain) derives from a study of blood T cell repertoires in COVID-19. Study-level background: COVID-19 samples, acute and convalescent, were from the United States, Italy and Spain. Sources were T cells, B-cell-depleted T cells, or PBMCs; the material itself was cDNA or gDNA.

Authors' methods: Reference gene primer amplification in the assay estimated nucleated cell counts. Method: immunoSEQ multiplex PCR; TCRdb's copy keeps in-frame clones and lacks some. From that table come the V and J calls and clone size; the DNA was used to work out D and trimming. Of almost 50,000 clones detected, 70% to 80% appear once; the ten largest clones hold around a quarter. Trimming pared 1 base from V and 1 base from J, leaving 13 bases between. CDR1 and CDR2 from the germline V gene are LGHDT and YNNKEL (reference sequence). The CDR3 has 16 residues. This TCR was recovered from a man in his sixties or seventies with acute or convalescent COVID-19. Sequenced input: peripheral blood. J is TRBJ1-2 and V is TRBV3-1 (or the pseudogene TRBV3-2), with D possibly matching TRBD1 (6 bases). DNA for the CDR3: TGTGCCAGCAGCCAAGTAGTTGGCAGGGGTAACTATGGCTACACCTTC. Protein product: CASSQVVGRGNYGYTF.